This TCR beta chain was sequenced for a study of beta chain features in type 1 diabetes. Expressed TCRB transcripts were sequenced, since all the RNA that had been isolated was reverse transcribed. Naive, central memory and regulatory T cell samples produced a mean of about 4 million reads. TCRdb's copy holds only in-frame clones and misses some; the assay was immunoSEQ multiplex PCR. This sample has under 300,000 clones, with 16% found just once. Study-level findings and limits: In the patient group, naive, central memory and Treg TCRB repertoires seemed more alike than in the healthy donor group. Patients with Type 1 diabetes showed moderately but significantly shorter TCRB CDR3s in all four CD4+ subsets. PCR, the amplification step, might favor shorter templates, equally in patients and controls.

This clone was seen only a few times. Its antigen is not identified. Other DNA sequences from this sample encode an identical CDR3 as well. In germline, CDR1 is MDHEN, CDR2 SYDVKM. Between the trimmed V and J ends, which lost 6 bases and 0 bases, there was a span of 9 bases. The CDR3 extends over 13 amino acids. Sort purity for all populations was recorded as exceeding 98%. The TCR originated in a man younger than 40 with type 1 diabetes. Sequenced material: naive CD4+ T cells from blood. The rearrangement links TRBV28 to TRBJ2-7; D unresolved. CDR3 nucleotides: TGTGCCAGCAGCCCGGCGAGCTCCTACGAGCAGTACTTC. The encoded protein is CASSPASSYEQYF.